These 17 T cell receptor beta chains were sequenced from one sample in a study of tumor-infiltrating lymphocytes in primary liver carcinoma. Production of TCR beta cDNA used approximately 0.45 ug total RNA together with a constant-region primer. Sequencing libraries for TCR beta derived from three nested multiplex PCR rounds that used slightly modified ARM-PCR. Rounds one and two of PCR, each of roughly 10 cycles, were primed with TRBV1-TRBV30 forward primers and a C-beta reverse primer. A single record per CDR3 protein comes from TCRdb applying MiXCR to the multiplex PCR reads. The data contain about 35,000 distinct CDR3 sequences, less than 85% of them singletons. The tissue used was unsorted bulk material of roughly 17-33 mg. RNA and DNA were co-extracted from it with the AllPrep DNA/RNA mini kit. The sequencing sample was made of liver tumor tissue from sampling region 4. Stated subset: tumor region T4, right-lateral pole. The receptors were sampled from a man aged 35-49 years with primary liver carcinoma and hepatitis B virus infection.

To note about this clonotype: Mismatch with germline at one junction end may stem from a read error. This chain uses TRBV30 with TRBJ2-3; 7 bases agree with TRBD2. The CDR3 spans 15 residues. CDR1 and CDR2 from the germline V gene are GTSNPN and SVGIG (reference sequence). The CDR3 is CAWSGTGGRADTQYF. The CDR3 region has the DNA TGTGCCTGGAGTGGGACTGGCGGGAGAGCAGATACGCAGTACTTT.

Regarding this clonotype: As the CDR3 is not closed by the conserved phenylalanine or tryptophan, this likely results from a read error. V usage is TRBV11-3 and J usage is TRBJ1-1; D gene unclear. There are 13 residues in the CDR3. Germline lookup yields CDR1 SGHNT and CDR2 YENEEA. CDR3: CASSLAVSTGAFY. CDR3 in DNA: TGTGCCAGCAGCTTAGCAGTTAGCACTGGAGCTTTCTAT.

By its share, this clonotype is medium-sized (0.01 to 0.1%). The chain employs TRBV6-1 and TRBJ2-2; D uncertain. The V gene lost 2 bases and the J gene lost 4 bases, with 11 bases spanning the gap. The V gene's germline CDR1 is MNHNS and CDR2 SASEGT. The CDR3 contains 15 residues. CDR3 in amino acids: CASSEMASITGELFF. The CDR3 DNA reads TGTGCCAGCAGTGAAATGGCTAGTATCACCGGGGAGCTGTTTTTT.

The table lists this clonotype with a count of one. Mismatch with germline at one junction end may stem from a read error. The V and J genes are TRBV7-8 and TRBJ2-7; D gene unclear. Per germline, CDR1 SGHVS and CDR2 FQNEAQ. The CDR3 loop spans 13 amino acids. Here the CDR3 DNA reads TGTGCCAGCAGCTATACCAGCGCCTACAAGCAGTACTTC. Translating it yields CASSYTSAYKQYF.

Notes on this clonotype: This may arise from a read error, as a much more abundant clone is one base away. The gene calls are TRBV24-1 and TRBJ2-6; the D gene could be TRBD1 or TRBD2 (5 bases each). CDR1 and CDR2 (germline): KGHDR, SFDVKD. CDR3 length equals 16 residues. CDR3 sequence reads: CATGKPEGSGAHVLTF. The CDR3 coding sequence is TGTGCCACCGGAAAACCTGAGGGCTCTGGGGCCCACGTCCTGACTTTC.

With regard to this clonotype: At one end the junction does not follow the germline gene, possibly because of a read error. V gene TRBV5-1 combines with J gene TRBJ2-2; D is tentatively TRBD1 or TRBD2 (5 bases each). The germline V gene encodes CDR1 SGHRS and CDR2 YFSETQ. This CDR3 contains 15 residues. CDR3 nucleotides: TGCGCCAGCAGCTGGGGGACGGTGAACAACGGGGAACTGTTTTTT. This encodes CASSWGTVNNGELFF.

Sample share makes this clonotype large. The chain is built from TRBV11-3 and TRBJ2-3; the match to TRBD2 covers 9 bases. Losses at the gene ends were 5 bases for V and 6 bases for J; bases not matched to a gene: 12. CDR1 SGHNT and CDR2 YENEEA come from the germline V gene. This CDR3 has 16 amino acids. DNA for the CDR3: TGTGCCAGCAGCGGCAGCCCGGCGGGAGGGGTGGATACGCAGTATTTT. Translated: CASSGSPAGGVDTQYF.

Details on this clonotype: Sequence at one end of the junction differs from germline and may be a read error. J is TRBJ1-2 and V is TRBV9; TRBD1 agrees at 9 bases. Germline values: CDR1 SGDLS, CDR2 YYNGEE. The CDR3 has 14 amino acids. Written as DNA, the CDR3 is TGTGCCAGTAGCTTACAGGGGGCTTGGTATGGCTACGCCTTC. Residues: CASSLQGAWYGYAF.

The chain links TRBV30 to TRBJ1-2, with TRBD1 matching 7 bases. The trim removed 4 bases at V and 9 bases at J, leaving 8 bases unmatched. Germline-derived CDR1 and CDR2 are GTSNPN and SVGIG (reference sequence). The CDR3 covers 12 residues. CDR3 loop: CAWIWDSLSYTF. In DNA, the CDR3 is TGTGCCTGGATCTGGGACAGTCTCAGCTACACCTTC.

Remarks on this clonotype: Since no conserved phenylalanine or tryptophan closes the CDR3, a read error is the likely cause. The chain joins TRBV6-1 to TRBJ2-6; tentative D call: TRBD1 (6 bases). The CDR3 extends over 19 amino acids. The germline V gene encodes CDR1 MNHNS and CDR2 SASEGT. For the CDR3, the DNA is TGTGCCAGCAGGGCCTTTCAGGGCAGGGGCCACTCTGGGACCAACGTCCTGACTTTG. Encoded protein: CASRAFQGRGHSGTNVLTL.

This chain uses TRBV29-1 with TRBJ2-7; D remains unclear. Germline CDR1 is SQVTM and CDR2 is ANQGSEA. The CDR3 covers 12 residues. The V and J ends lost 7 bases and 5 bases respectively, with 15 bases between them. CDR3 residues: CSAGLGSHEQYF. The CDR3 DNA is TGCAGCGCTGGTTTGGGTAGTCACGAGCAGTACTTC.

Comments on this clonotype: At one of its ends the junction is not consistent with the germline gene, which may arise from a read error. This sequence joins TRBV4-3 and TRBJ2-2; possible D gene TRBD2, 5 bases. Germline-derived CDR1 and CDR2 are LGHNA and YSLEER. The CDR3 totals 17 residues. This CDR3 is CASSFELPAPNTGELLF. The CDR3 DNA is TGCGCCAGCAGTTTCGAGTTGCCGGCCCCGAACACCGGGGAGCTGTTATTT.

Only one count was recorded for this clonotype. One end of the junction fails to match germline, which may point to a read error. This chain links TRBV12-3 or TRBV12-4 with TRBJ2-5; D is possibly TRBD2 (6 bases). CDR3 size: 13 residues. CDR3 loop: CVSSLAAVETQYF. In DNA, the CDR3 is TGTGTCAGCAGTTTAGCGGCGGTAGAGACTCAGTACTTC.

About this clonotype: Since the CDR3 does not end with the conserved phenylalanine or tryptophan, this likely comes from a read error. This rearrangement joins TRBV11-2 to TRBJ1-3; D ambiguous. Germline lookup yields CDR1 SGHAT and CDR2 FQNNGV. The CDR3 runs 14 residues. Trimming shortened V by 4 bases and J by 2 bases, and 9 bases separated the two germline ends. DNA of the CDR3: TGTGCCAGCAGCTACGGGAGTCCTGGAAACACCATATATCTT. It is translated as CASSYGSPGNTIYL.

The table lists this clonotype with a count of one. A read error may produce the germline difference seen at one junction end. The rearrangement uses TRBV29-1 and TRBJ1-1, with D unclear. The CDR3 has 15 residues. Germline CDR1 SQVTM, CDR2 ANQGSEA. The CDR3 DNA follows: TGCAGCGGGGGAGAGGAAGGCTATCAGAATACTGGAGCTTTCTTT. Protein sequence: CSGGEEGYQNTGAFF.

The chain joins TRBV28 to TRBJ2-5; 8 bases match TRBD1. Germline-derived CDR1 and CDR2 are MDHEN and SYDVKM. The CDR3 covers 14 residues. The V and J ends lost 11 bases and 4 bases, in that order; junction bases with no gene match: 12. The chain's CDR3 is CACTPDRVVETQYF. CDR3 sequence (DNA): TGTGCCTGCACACCGGACAGGGTGGTAGAGACCCAGTACTTC. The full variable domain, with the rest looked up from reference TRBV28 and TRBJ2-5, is DVKVTQSSRYLVKRTGEKVFLECVQDMDHENMFWYRQDPGLGLRLIYFSYDVKMKEKGDIPEGYSVSREKKERFSLILESASTNQTSMYLCACTPDRVVETQYFGPGTRLLVL.

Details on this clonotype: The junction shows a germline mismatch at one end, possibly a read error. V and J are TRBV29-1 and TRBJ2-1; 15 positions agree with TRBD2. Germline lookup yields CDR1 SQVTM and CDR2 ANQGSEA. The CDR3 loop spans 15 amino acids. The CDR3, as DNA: TGCAGCTTTGGACTAGCGGGAGGGTTCTACAATGAGCGGCTCTTC. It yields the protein CSFGLAGGFYNERLF.